A single sample is the source of the 13 T cell receptor beta chains below, sequenced in a study of CD8 T cells in Susac syndrome. RNA in amounts of roughly 0.5 to 1 ug was reverse transcribed with random hexamers. Using its own MiXCR run on the immunoSEQ multiplex PCR reads, TCRdb lists one record per CDR3 protein. The repertoire has about 210,000 distinct CDR3 sequences, around 95% of them found once; the top ten carry 0.075% to 0.095%. The sequenced material came from CD4+ T cells from PBMCs. The source is a human donor with multiple sclerosis.

J is TRBJ2-1 and V is TRBV28; 16 nucleotides line up with TRBD2. After removal of 4 bases from V and 14 bases from J, the junction contained 8 bases not matched to a gene. Germline CDR1 and CDR2: MDHEN and SYDVKM. The CDR3 loop spans 15 amino acids. This CDR3 reads CASSSLAGTSGREFF. DNA for the CDR3: TGTGCCAGCAGTTCCCTGGCGGGGACTAGCGGGAGGGAGTTCTTC.

This sequence joins TRBV4-1 and TRBJ2-7; the match to TRBD2 covers 7 bases. Germline trimming cut 4 bases from V and 0 bases from J; bases unmatched to any gene: 12. CDR1 and CDR2 (germline): MGHRA, YSYEKL. The CDR3 is made up of 17 amino acids. The CDR3 DNA follows: TGCGCCAGCAGCCTAGAGATAGCGGGCGGGCCCTCCTACGAGCAGTACTTC. Encoded protein: CASSLEIAGGPSYEQYF.

This clonotype was picked up a small number of times. The chain joins TRBV7-9 to TRBJ1-1; D is unclear. The CDR3 covers 13 residues. V was trimmed by 2 bases and J by 3 bases, leaving 7 bases between them. Per germline, CDR1 SEHNR and CDR2 FQNEAQ (reference sequence). The CDR3 protein is CASSLTRDTEAFF. CDR3 coding DNA: TGTGCCAGCAGCTTAACTCGAGACACTGAAGCTTTCTTT.

CDR3 nucleotide sequence: TGTGCCAGCAGTTACGCCGGGCTAGCCAAAAACATTCAGTACTTC. It is translated as CASSYAGLAKNIQYF. This rearrangement joins TRBV6-5 to TRBJ2-4; no clear D. Germline CDR1 and CDR2: MNHEY and SVGAGI. This CDR3 comprises 15 residues. Trimming cost V 2 bases and J 0 bases, with 8 bases left between them.

This chain joins TRBV27 and TRBJ2-3; no definite D call. Trimming took 4 bases from V and 5 from J, leaving 13 bases between them. Germline V gene data show CDR1 as MNHEY and CDR2 as SMNVEV (reference sequence). This CDR3 region has 14 residues. The CDR3 DNA sequence: TGTGCCAGCAGTTGGAATAGGCCAAGAGATACGCAGTATTTT. As protein: CASSWNRPRDTQYF.

This clonotype was seen only once. This chain connects TRBV29-1 to TRBJ2-1, with a tentative D call TRBD2 (5 bases). Germline V gene data show CDR1 as SQVTM and CDR2 as ANQGSEA. The CDR3 loop spans 13 amino acids. Trimming shortened V by 8 bases and J by 6 bases, and 17 bases separated the two germline ends. The CDR3 region has the DNA TGCAGCATCGAGGGCTGGAAACGCAATGAGCAGTTCTTC. This translates into CSIEGWKRNEQFF.

This rearrangement joins TRBV20-1 to TRBJ2-5, with TRBD2 as a possible D gene (5 bases). This CDR3 spans 14 amino acids. V lost 3 bases to trimming and J lost 0 bases, with 11 bases between them. The germline V gene encodes CDR1 DFQATT and CDR2 SNEGSKA (reference sequence). CDR3 amino acids: CSASVPGYQETQYF. The CDR3 DNA reads as TGCAGTGCTAGCGTCCCGGGGTACCAAGAGACCCAGTACTTC.

The chain couples TRBV6-4 to TRBJ2-1; 9 bases map to TRBD1. The CDR3 sequence is 15 residues long. The trim removed 0 bases at V and 4 bases at J, leaving 1 base unmatched. The germline gives CDR1 MRHNA, CDR2 SNTAGT. CDR3 in DNA: TGTGCCAGCAGTGACTCTGGGACAGGGTACAATGAGCAGTTCTTC. This codes for CASSDSGTGYNEQFF.

This rearrangement joins TRBV15 to TRBJ2-7; D gene ambiguous. Germline loops: CDR1 LNHNV, CDR2 YYDKDF (reference sequence). The V end was cut by 0 bases, the J end by 3 bases, with 3 bases between. This CDR3 spans 12 amino acids. The CDR3 reads CATSRDNYEQYF. CDR3 DNA: TGTGCCACCAGCAGAGACAACTACGAGCAGTACTTC. The variable domain in full, with the rest retrieved from reference TRBV15 and TRBJ2-7, is DAMVIQNPRYQVTQFGKPVTLSCSQTLNHNVMYWYQQKSSQAPKLLFHYYDKDFNNEADTPDNFQSRRPNTSFCFLDIRSPGLGDTAMYLCATSRDNYEQYFGPGTRLTVT.

This chain links TRBV18 with TRBJ2-4; D perhaps matches TRBD2 (6 bases). This CDR3 is 17 amino acids long. V dropped 1 base and J dropped 1 base, with 14 bases sitting between them. Germline lookup yields CDR1 KGHSH and CDR2 LQKENI. The CDR3 coding sequence is TGTGCCAGCTCACCACGGGACCGGGCGGGGGCCAAAAACATTCAGTACTTC. This translates into CASSPRDRAGAKNIQYF.

The rearrangement links TRBV29-1 to TRBJ2-3, with 10 nucleotides matching TRBD2. V lost 4 bases, J lost 5 bases, and 9 bases stayed unmatched. Germline CDR1 and CDR2: SQVTM and ANQGSEA. The CDR3 totals 15 residues. The CDR3, as DNA: TGCAGCGTTGCTTTTACTAGCGGGGTTAAAGATACGCAGTATTTT. It encodes CSVAFTSGVKDTQYF.

The chain couples TRBV6-2 or TRBV6-3 to TRBJ2-7; D is perhaps TRBD1 (5 bases). The germline gives CDR1 MNHEY, CDR2 SVGEGT. V was cut by 7 bases and J by 6 bases, with 13 bases left in between. The CDR3 covers 12 residues. The CDR3 nucleotides are TGTGCCAGCAAAACGGACATTTTCGAGCAGTACTTC. Residues: CASKTDIFEQYF.

This chain links TRBV2 with TRBJ2-5, with TRBD2 matching 13 bases. CDR1 is SNHLY, CDR2 FYNNEI, per germline. J lost 4 bases, V lost 5 bases, and 7 bases had no gene match. The CDR3 is made up of 16 amino acids. The DNA for the CDR3 is TGTGCCAGCAGTCGAGAAAGGACTAGCGGGGGAGAGACCCAGTACTTC. Residues: CASSRERTSGGETQYF.